The present T cell receptor (beta chain) was sequenced within a study of blood T cell repertoires in COVID-19. Turning to the study itself: In each case, the material was cDNA or gDNA derived from T cells, B-cell-depleted T cells, or PBMCs.

This CDR3 has 13 amino acids. The germline CDR1 and CDR2 sequences are LGHNT and FRNRAP. V was clipped by 2 bases and J by 2 bases, with 6 bases between them. Study members were between 18 and 89 years old and lived in 20 to 30 US regions. Assay used: immunoSEQ multiplex PCR; TCRdb lists only in-frame clones, some missing. The repertoire holds 200,000 to 250,000 clones, with roughly 88% as singletons. The genes are TRBV12-5 and TRBJ1-1; possibly TRBD1 for D (5 bases). Sequences were obtained from PBMCs or T cells enriched from blood (not recorded which). This sequence was found in a woman aged 25 to 39 who had been exposed to COVID-19. In nucleotides, the CDR3 is TGTGCTAGTGGTTTGCAGGGAAACACTGAAGCTTTCTTT. Its protein is CASGLQGNTEAFF.